These T cell receptor beta chains were read from a single sample in a study of blood T cell repertoires in COVID-19. Measured with immunoSEQ multiplex PCR; TCRdb has only the in-frame clones, and not every one. The sample shows roughly 91,000 clones, over 75% of them seen only once. Input material: peripheral blood. These receptors came from a man in his 70s with acute or convalescent COVID-19. CDR3s include the opening cysteine and the closing phenylalanine or tryptophan. D genes are given only for firm matches. Expanded clones are given a class, and other clones once, few, many or no size at all.

D	V	J	size	DNA	CDR3
TRBD1	TRBV24-1	TRBJ1-5	NA	TGTGCCACCAGTGATGGACAGGGGGCGGGCAATCAGCCCCAGCATTTT	CATSDGQGAGNQPQHF
NA	TRBV19	TRBJ2-1	NA	TGTGCCAGTAGTATAGGAACAGGGGAGCAGTTCTTC	CASSIGTGEQFF
TRBD1	TRBV5-6	TRBJ1-2	NA	TGTGCCAGCAGCTTTGCGGACAGGCGCTATGGCTACACCTTC	CASSFADRRYGYTF
TRBD2	TRBV25-1	TRBJ2-1	NA	TGTGCCAGCCACGATGGGGACTACCATTACAATGAGCAGTTCTTC	CASHDGDYHYNEQFF
NA	TRBV7-2	TRBJ2-1	NA	TGTGCCAGCAGCTTAAACAGGTACAATGAGCAGTTCTTC	CASSLNRYNEQFF
TRBD1	TRBV7-9	TRBJ2-7	NA	TGTGCCAGCAGCCTACGGGACAGGCAGGAGCAGTACTTC	CASSLRDRQEQYF
TRBD1	TRBV9	TRBJ1-6	NA	TGTGCCAGCAGCGTAGTCGGGACAGTTAATTCACCCCTCCACTTT	CASSVVGTVNSPLHF
TRBD2	TRBV10-3	TRBJ2-1	NA	TGTGCCATCAGTGATTTGCGGGGGGGCTACAATGAGCAGTTCTTC	CAISDLRGGYNEQFF
NA	TRBV5-4	TRBJ2-7	NA	TGTGCCAGCAGCTTTTGGGCCGGGAGCGAGCAGTACTTC	CASSFWAGSEQYF
NA	TRBV10-3	TRBJ1-6	NA	TGTGCCATCAGGGCGGAGGGTAATTCACCCCTCCACTTT	CAIRAEGNSPLHF
NA	TRBV7-3	TRBJ1-5	few	TGTGCCAGCAGCCGCGACGGGGGGCAGCCCCAGCATTTT	CASSRDGGQPQHF
NA	TRBV5-1	TRBJ2-1	few	TGCGCCAGCAGCTTGGAGTCCGGGAAGGGCCCCTACAATGAGCAGTTCTTC	CASSLESGKGPYNEQFF
TRBD1	TRBV5-1	TRBJ1-3	few	TGCGCCAGCAGCAGGACAGGAGACTCTGGAAACACCATATATTTT	CASSRTGDSGNTIYF
TRBD2	TRBV20-1	TRBJ2-3	NA	TGCAGTGCTAGTGAAGGGACTAGCGGGGGGTGGAATACGCAGTATTTT	CSASEGTSGGWNTQYF
NA	TRBV7-3	TRBJ2-2	NA	TGTGCCAGCAGCTTAACGCAACAGGGAACCGGGGAGCTGTTTTTT	CASSLTQQGTGELFF
NA	TRBV21-1	TRBJ1-2	NA	TGTGCCAGCAGCGAGCCCTTTCCCTATGGCTACACCTTC	CASSEPFPYGYTF
TRBD1	TRBV27	TRBJ1-1	few	TGTGCCATCCCCCTAACCCCCGGGACAGCCATTGACTGGAACACTGAAGCTTTCTTT	CAIPLTPGTAIDWNTEAFF
TRBD2	TRBV9	TRBJ2-7	NA	TGTGCCAGCAGCGACGGACTAGCGGGTAGCTACGAGCAGTACTTC	CASSDGLAGSYEQYF